These 3 T cell receptor beta chains came from one sample sequenced in a study of T cell responses to AZD1222 COVID-19 vaccine. TCRdb's table, derived via immunoSEQ multiplex PCR, lists solely in-frame clones and lacks some. The table lists some 110,000 clones, more than 80% of them singletons. The sample in question was peripheral blood, obtained 28 days after the second AZD1222 dose. These receptors were taken from an adult who received the AZD1222 COVID-19 vaccine.

The gene calls are TRBV9 and TRBJ1-4; D perhaps matches TRBD1 (6 bases). Germline V gene lookup returns CDR1 SGDLS and CDR2 YYNGEE. Trimming stripped 0 bases from V and 6 bases from J, with 9 bases between. The CDR3 is 14 amino acids. The CDR3 sequence: CASSVDEGDEKLFF. CDR3 nucleotide sequence: TGTGCCAGCAGCGTAGATGAGGGGGATGAAAAACTGTTTTTT.

The rearrangement links TRBV19 to TRBJ1-2, with D uncertain. Germline CDR1 and CDR2: LNHDA and SQIVND (reference sequence). This CDR3 has 14 amino acids. V shed 4 bases and J shed 3 bases, with 12 bases lying between them. The CDR3 bases are TGTGCCAGTAGTAGCGCGCCCCGGGACTATGGCTACACCTTC. Translation gives CASSSAPRDYGYTF.

The genes are TRBV27 and TRBJ1-1; TRBD1 matches at 10 bases. Per the germline V gene, CDR1 is MNHEY and CDR2 is SMNVEV (reference sequence). The V gene end was trimmed by 8 bases and the J gene end by 7 bases; junction bases not matched to a gene: 13. The CDR3 contains 15 residues. CDR3 sequence (DNA): TGTGCCAGCCGACTAGCCGACAGGGGGCAAGATGAAGCTTTCTTT. It codes for CASRLADRGQDEAFF.